The rows below give T cell receptor beta chains drawn from one sample of a study of blood T cell repertoires in COVID-19. Measured with immunoSEQ multiplex PCR; TCRdb has only the in-frame clones, and not every one. The data hold under 450,000 clones, with approximately 80% observed a single time. The sample consisted of peripheral blood. These receptors came from a human donor with acute or convalescent COVID-19. The donor label of this sample is uncertain. Each CDR3 is given with its conserved first and last residue. A D gene is named only where the DNA matches it firmly. Some rows mark clone size as missing; the rest say once, few, many or name a class of expanded clone.

TRBJ2-2,many,NA,TRBV7-9,CASSSYRGELFF,TGTGCCAGCAGCTCCTACAGGGGGGAGCTGTTTTTT
TRBJ1-2,NA,NA,TRBV5-1,CASSLWAVDGYTF,TGCGCCAGCAGCTTATGGGCCGTGGATGGCTACACCTTC
TRBJ2-1,NA,TRBD1,TRBV7-2,CASRDRALDEQFF,TGTGCCTCCCGGGACAGGGCTTTAGATGAGCAGTTCTTC
TRBJ1-6,NA,NA,TRBV27,CASSLRGGSYNSPLHF,TGTGCCAGCAGTTTACGGGGGGGCTCCTATAATTCACCCCTCCACTTT
TRBJ2-1,NA,NA,TRBV11-3,CASSLDPAGSTYNEQFF,TGTGCCAGCAGCTTAGATCCAGCGGGTTCAACCTACAATGAGCAGTTCTTC
TRBJ2-7,few,TRBD2,TRBV19,CASSPRLAGLREQYF,TGTGCCAGTAGTCCCAGACTAGCGGGACTCCGGGAGCAGTACTTC
TRBJ2-5,NA,TRBD1,TRBV30,CAWSVSSRGRETQYF,TGTGCCTGGAGTGTATCGAGCAGGGGGCGGGAGACCCAGTACTTC
TRBJ1-1,NA,NA,TRBV28,CEAGGRTEAFF,TGTGAGGCGGGGGGTCGAACTGAAGCTTTCTTT
TRBJ2-5,once,TRBD1,TRBV11-3,CASRSGQEETQYF,TGTGCCAGCAGATCAGGACAGGAAGAGACCCAGTACTTC
TRBJ2-1,NA,NA,TRBV19,CASTGGSGSYNEQFF,TGTGCCAGTACCGGAGGTAGCGGATCCTACAATGAGCAGTTCTTC
TRBJ2-3,NA,TRBD1,TRBV5-4,CASSLPEGQGNTDTQYF,TGTGCCAGCAGCCTTCCAGAGGGACAGGGAAACACAGATACGCAGTATTTT
TRBJ2-1,NA,TRBD1,TRBV12-5,CASSPGQGYNEQFF,TGTGCTAGTTCTCCGGGACAGGGCTACAATGAGCAGTTCTTC
TRBJ2-7,NA,TRBD2,TRBV19,CASSATSGSFYGQYF,TGTGCCAGTAGTGCAACTAGCGGGAGTTTCTACGGGCAGTACTTC
TRBJ1-1,NA,NA,TRBV3-1/TRBV3-2,CASRIGRVMNTEAFF,TGTGCCAGCCGGATAGGGAGGGTAATGAACACTGAAGCTTTCTTT
TRBJ1-5,NA,NA,TRBV6-5,CASRFDRRYQPQHF,TGTGCCAGCAGGTTCGACAGGAGATATCAGCCCCAGCATTTT
TRBJ1-2,NA,TRBD1,TRBV7-9,CASSRMNRGYGYTF,TGTGCCAGCAGCCGGATGAACAGGGGGTATGGCTACACCTTC
TRBJ1-4,few,NA,TRBV28,CASSLRQGREKLFF,TGTGCCAGCAGTTTACGGCAGGGCCGTGAAAAACTGTTTTTT
TRBJ1-2,NA,NA,TRBV9,CASSLGRLNYGYTF,TGTGCCAGCAGCCTTGGTCGACTAAACTATGGCTACACCTTC
TRBJ2-7,many,TRBD2,TRBV29-1,CSVGLAASYEQYF,TGCAGCGTTGGCCTAGCGGCCTCCTACGAGCAGTACTTC
TRBJ1-6,NA,TRBD1,TRBV6-5,CASILSRGLGSPLHF,TGTGCCAGCATCCTAAGCAGGGGGCTGGGTTCACCCCTCCACTTT
TRBJ2-3,NA,TRBD2,TRBV5-1,CASSLEPPRTSGRVDTQYF,TGCGCCAGCAGCTTGGAGCCCCCTCGGACTAGCGGGAGGGTAGATACGCAGTATTTT
TRBJ2-1,NA,NA,TRBV4-1,CASSQEPGLLFGLF,TGCGCCAGCAGCCAAGAACCGGGACTGCTTTTTGGGCTCTTC
TRBJ2-1,NA,NA,TRBV18,CASSRQIGGKRSYNEQFF,TGTGCCAGCTCACGTCAGATCGGGGGTAAGCGCTCCTACAATGAGCAGTTCTTC
TRBJ1-5,NA,TRBD1,TRBV19,CASSIEEGAQPQHF,TGTGCCAGTAGTATTGAGGAGGGGGCACAGCCCCAGCATTTT
TRBJ2-1,NA,TRBD1,TRBV10-3,CATAGTGLSNEQFF,TGTGCCACTGCCGGGACAGGGTTATCCAATGAGCAGTTCTTC
TRBJ2-7,NA,TRBD1,TRBV18,CASSPILGQGAYEQYF,TGTGCCAGCTCACCCATCTTAGGACAGGGGGCCTACGAGCAGTACTTC
TRBJ2-1,NA,TRBD1,TRBV19,CASSIPTWTGGAGNEQFF,TGTGCCAGTAGTATCCCCACGTGGACAGGGGGGGCCGGCAATGAGCAGTTCTTC
TRBJ2-7,NA,NA,TRBV5-1,CASSPGTVSSYEQYF,TGCGCCAGCAGCCCCGGGACTGTGAGCTCCTACGAGCAGTACTTC
TRBJ1-2,NA,NA,TRBV5-1,CASSLAGVEGGYTF,TGCGCCAGCAGCTTGGCCGGGGTAGAGGGCGGCTACACCTTC
TRBJ2-3,NA,TRBD2,TRBV28,CASAEGGDTQYF,TGTGCCAGCGCCGAGGGAGGGGATACGCAGTATTTT
TRBJ1-4,NA,TRBD1,TRBV2,CASSHPGQGSNEKLFF,TGTGCCAGCAGTCATCCGGGACAGGGGTCTAATGAAAAACTGTTTTTT
TRBJ2-7,few,TRBD1,TRBV4-1,CASSTGQGSYEQYF,TGCGCCAGCTCTACGGGACAGGGGTCCTACGAGCAGTACTTC
TRBJ2-3,NA,TRBD2,TRBV5-6,CASSVAGASGSSDTQYF,TGTGCCAGCAGCGTGGCTGGGGCTAGCGGGAGCTCAGATACGCAGTATTTT
TRBJ2-7,NA,NA,TRBV4-2,CASSQATGVGYEQYF,TGTGCCAGCAGCCAAGCGACCGGAGTGGGCTACGAGCAGTACTTC
TRBJ1-2,NA,NA,TRBV28,CASSRGQGYGYTF,TGTGCCAGCAGTCGTGGGCAGGGGTATGGCTACACCTTC
TRBJ2-1,NA,TRBD1,TRBV5-1,CASSLAYRGPVGKYNEQFF,TGCGCCAGCAGCTTGGCCTACAGGGGGCCAGTGGGGAAATACAATGAGCAGTTCTTC
TRBJ1-2,NA,NA,TRBV5-5,CASSLGGTGYTF,TGTGCCAGCAGCTTGGGCGGAACTGGCTACACCTTC
TRBJ2-3,NA,NA,TRBV2,CASSEGQVYTDTQYF,TGTGCCAGCAGTGAAGGACAGGTATACACAGATACGCAGTATTTT